This T cell receptor beta chain was recorded in a study of immune characterization of retroperitoneal liposarcoma (dated by TCRdb to between 2019 and 2020). To prepare the library, PCR was applied. Sequencing used a NextSeq 500. Using fastp at Q25 and MiXCR, TCRdb reprocessed the public reads and kept productive beta chains. Rows with a matching CDR3 protein are joined into one entry that keeps the most common DNA and genes. Recorded for this sample are 9,000 to 13,000 distinct CDR3 sequences; 27% of them occurred a single time. The ten largest make up 8.3% of the sample. Concerning this clonotype: Its antigen has not been determined. No much larger clone is present one base from it, and per-base qualities are unavailable.

This receptor was identified in a male donor with retroperitoneal liposarcoma. The sequencing sample was made of tumor tissue.

In nucleotides, the sequence is TGTGCCAGCAGTTACGGGACAGGGTCCTACAATGAGCAGTACTTC. Its coded protein is CASSYGTGSYNEQYF. This chain joins TRBV6-6 to TRBJ2-1, with 9 central nucleotides matching TRBD1. The DNA end lines up better with TRBJ2-7; the J call may be wrong. The CDR1 and CDR2 encoded by the germline V gene (reference sequence) are MNHNY and SVGAGI. The CDR3, cysteine through phenylalanine, is 15 amino acids long. Just CDR3 DNA is preserved here, 45 bases in frame from base 1.